This TCR beta chain was recorded in a study of memory CD4+ T cells and cytomegalovirus serostatus. Study background: Of the healthy Belgian adults, nine or ten were CMV seropositive and 20 to 30 seronegative. Study results and limitations: The CMV-associated TCR signature appears largely within the CD4+ memory repertoire.

Details on this clone: The target antigen is unknown.

CDR1 is ENHRY and CDR2 is SYGVKD in the germline V gene. This CDR3 is built from 14 residues. The V end lost 7 bases, the J end lost 7 bases, and 14 bases lay between the germline ends. Using immunoSEQ multiplex PCR, the repertoire was profiled, and TCRdb retains in-frame clones only, with some absent. Of approximately 56,000 clones in the sample, 82% were seen once. The sort gate was single viable CD3+CD4+CD8-CD45RO+ cells for memory CD4+ T cells. CD4+ T cells were isolated by positive magnetic selection. Sequenced input: memory CD4+ T cells from blood. The receptor was derived from an adult in good health and CMV-seronegative. This chain connects TRBV10-3 to TRBJ1-6; D is perhaps TRBD1 (5 bases). DNA of the CDR3: TGTGCCATCAAAAGACAGCCGGGAAATTCACCCCTCCACTTT. Translating it yields CAIKRQPGNSPLHF.